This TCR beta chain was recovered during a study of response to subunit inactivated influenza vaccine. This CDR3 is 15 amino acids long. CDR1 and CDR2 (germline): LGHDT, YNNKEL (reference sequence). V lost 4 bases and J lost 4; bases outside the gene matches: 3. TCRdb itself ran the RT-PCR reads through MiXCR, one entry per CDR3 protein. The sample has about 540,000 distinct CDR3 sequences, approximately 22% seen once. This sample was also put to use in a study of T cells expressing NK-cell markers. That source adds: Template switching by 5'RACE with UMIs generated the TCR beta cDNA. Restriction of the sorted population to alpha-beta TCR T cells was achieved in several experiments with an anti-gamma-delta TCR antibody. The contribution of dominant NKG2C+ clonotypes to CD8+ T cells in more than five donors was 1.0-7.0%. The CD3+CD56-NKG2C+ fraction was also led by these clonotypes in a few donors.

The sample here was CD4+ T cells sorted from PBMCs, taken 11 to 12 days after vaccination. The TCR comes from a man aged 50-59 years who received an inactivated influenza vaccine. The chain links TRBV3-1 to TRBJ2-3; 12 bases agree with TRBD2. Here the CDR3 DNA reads TGTGCCAGCAGCCTCGGACTAGCGGGGCCAGATACGCAGTATTTT. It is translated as CASSLGLAGPDTQYF.